This entry describes one T cell receptor (beta chain). Its antigen is currently unknown. This record comes from a study of T cell clonotyping in hematopoietic cell transplantation. Study observations and caveats: Higher Inverse Simpson Index values in graft donor and pretransplant recipient predicted broader posttransplant TCR diversity.

Method: immunoSEQ multiplex PCR; TCRdb's copy keeps in-frame clones and lacks some. The table records about 69,000 clones, around 94% of them present only once. Unmatched junction bases numbered 6, after V lost 5 bases and J lost 5 bases. From germline, CDR1 is SQVTM and CDR2 ANQGSEA. CDR3 length: 13 residues. The J gene is TRBJ2-7, the V gene TRBV29-1, with 10 nucleotides matching TRBD1. The TCR sequence derives from a man between 50 and 59 years old in good health. Some clones in this sample may be carry-over from other donors' samples. Sequenced input: peripheral blood mononuclear cells. The CDR3 region is CSVSRTGGNEQYF. The CDR3 DNA sequence: TGCAGCGTTTCCCGGACAGGGGGGAACGAGCAGTACTTC.